These 22 T cell receptor beta chains originate from one sample sequenced in a study of regulatory T cells in long-lasting Graves disease. Stated time point: newly diagnosed GD, antithyroid drugs for less than 3 months. From PBMCs, RNA was extracted and then used to make the TCR library. Libraries of TCR beta came from iRepertoire HTBI primers plus Arm-PCR of CDR3 regions. In TCRdb, the multiplex PCR reads were re-called with MiXCR into one record per CDR3 protein. The data show about 620,000 distinct CDR3 sequences, 16% seen once. The data were also submitted as part of a second study, on T cells in Graves' hyperthyroidism and ophthalmopathy.

Sequenced material: peripheral blood mononuclear cells (PBMCs), taken at new diagnosis, from a patient treated with antithyroid drugs. Receptor source: a woman aged 25 to 39 with Graves disease.

Ten or more counts support this clonotype. V gene TRBV6-1 combines with J gene TRBJ1-5; 8 bases fit TRBD1. CDR3 length: 15 amino acids. The ends lost 5 bases at V and 2 bases at J; junction bases unmatched: 5. Per the germline V gene, CDR1 is MNHNS and CDR2 is SASEGT. This CDR3 is CASSRTGNGNQPQHF. The CDR3 nucleotides read TGTGCCAGCAGTCGGACAGGGAACGGCAATCAGCCCCAGCATTTT.

This clonotype showed up just a few times. The CDR3, as DNA: TGTGCCCGCCAACAGGGGTGGGCGGAGGGTCACGGGGAGCTGTTTTTT. Protein sequence: CARQQGWAEGHGELFF. The V and J genes are TRBV30 and TRBJ2-2; TRBD1 might be the D (7 bases). The CDR3 length is 16 residues. Germline lookup yields CDR1 GTSNPN and CDR2 SVGIG (reference sequence). Trimming removed 8 bases at V and 7 bases at J, with 26 bases between.

The chain joins TRBV6-1 to TRBJ1-2, with D perhaps TRBD1 (6 bases). The germline CDR1 and CDR2 sequences are MNHNS and SASEGT. This CDR3 is 13 amino acids long. V was clipped by 6 bases and J by 4 bases, with 12 bases between them. CDR3 sequence: CASRLGQLYGYTF. DNA of the CDR3: TGTGCCAGCAGGCTAGGACAGCTCTATGGCTACACCTTC.

Only a few counts were recorded for this clonotype. This clone may be a read error of a much larger clone one base away. The chain carries TRBV2 and TRBJ2-3, with 8 bases lining up with TRBD2. This CDR3 comprises 14 residues. Germline loops: CDR1 SNHLY, CDR2 FYNNEI. J lost 1 base, V lost 6 bases, and 3 bases had no gene match. CDR3 protein: CASRQTSGTDTQYF. The CDR3 DNA is TGTGCCAGCAGACAGACTAGCGGCACAGATACGCAGTATTTT.

The chain joins TRBV9 to TRBJ2-3; possibly TRBD1 or TRBD2 for D (6 bases each). Germline V gene data show CDR1 as SGDLS and CDR2 as YYNGEE. V was shortened by 0 bases and J by 5 bases, with 16 bases between the two germline ends. The CDR3 spans 16 residues. The CDR3 sequence is CASSVEVGEGGDTQYF. The CDR3 DNA reads as TGTGCCAGCAGCGTAGAGGTGGGAGAGGGGGGAGATACGCAGTATTTT.

This clonotype has at least ten counts. The V call is TRBV28, the J call TRBJ2-6; 13 bases agree with TRBD2. This CDR3 has 19 residues. After removal of 5 bases from V and 1 base from J, the junction contained 8 bases not matched to a gene. The V gene's germline CDR1 is MDHEN and CDR2 SYDVKM. Written as DNA, the CDR3 is TGTGCCAGCAGTGACCCGACTAGCGGGAGGTTTTCTGGGGCCAACGTCCTGACTTTC. This translates into CASSDPTSGRFSGANVLTF.

This clonotype was observed many times. This chain links TRBV6-5 with TRBJ2-2; D not resolved. In germline, CDR1 is MNHEY, CDR2 SVGAGI. The length of the CDR3 is 17 residues. V was cut by 4 bases and J by 6 bases, with 21 bases left in between. This CDR3 reads CASSWSPGRTFAGELFF. For the CDR3, the DNA is TGTGCCAGCAGTTGGTCCCCGGGCAGGACCTTTGCCGGGGAGCTGTTTTTT.

Only a few counts were recorded for this clonotype. This chain uses TRBV18 with TRBJ2-1; possible D gene TRBD2, 6 bases. Trimming cost V 1 base and J 5 bases, with 15 bases left between them. The V gene's germline CDR1 is KGHSH and CDR2 LQKENI. The CDR3 runs 16 residues. The CDR3 nucleotides are TGTGCCAGCTCACCACTGGGAGGCAACGTCAACAATGAGCAGTTCTTC. This translates into CASSPLGGNVNNEQFF.

This clonotype has a single count. V gene TRBV5-1 combines with J gene TRBJ2-7, with 7 bases lining up with TRBD2. The length of the CDR3 is 17 residues. Germline CDR1 SGHRS, CDR2 YFSETQ. J was trimmed by 5 bases and V by 4 bases; bases with no gene match: 18. CDR3 protein: CASSTPPIGGGRDEQYF. CDR3 in DNA: TGCGCCAGCAGCACCCCACCCATTGGAGGCGGGAGAGACGAGCAGTACTTC. Full variable domain (rest looked up from reference TRBV5-1 and TRBJ2-7): KAGVTQTPRYLIKTRGQQVTLSCSPISGHRSVSWYQQTPGQGLQFLFEYFSETQRNKGNFPGRFSGRQFSNSRSEMNVSTLELGDSALYLCASSTPPIGGGRDEQYFGPGTRLTVT.

In this sample, this clonotype turned up many times. This chain links TRBV12-3 or TRBV12-4 with TRBJ1-3; 9 bases agree with TRBD1. The length of the CDR3 is 18 residues. V dropped 3 bases and J dropped 0; count of bases not matched to a gene: 9. The CDR3 protein is CASSFLLQGADSGNTIYF. Here the CDR3 DNA reads TGTGCCAGCAGTTTCCTCCTACAGGGGGCCGACTCTGGAAACACCATATATTTT.

The V call is TRBV19, the J call TRBJ1-6; D not resolved. Trimming removed 7 bases from V and 0 bases from J, with 10 bases in between. This CDR3 comprises 15 residues. Germline CDR1 reads LNHDA; CDR2 reads SQIVND (reference sequence). The CDR3 loop is CASKEGDSYNSPLHF. CDR3 in DNA: TGTGCCAGTAAGGAGGGCGACTCCTATAATTCACCCCTCCACTTT.

The chain carries TRBV5-5 and TRBJ1-2; perhaps TRBD1 as D (5 bases). The length of the CDR3 is 17 residues. Looked up from germline, CDR1 is SGHKS and CDR2 is YYEKEE (reference sequence). Trimming removed 6 bases at V and 0 bases at J, with 21 bases between. The CDR3 is CASNWGSTLASNYGYTF. For the CDR3, the DNA is TGTGCCAGCAACTGGGGGTCTACCTTAGCGTCTAACTATGGCTACACCTTC.

On this clonotype: A read error may explain this, as a much larger clone is one base away. This rearrangement joins TRBV19 to TRBJ1-2; no reliable D call. CDR1 and CDR2 from the germline V gene are LNHDA and SQIVND (reference sequence). This CDR3 is built from 13 residues. The CDR3 loop is CASNHGPNYSYTF. The CDR3 nucleotides read TGTGCCAGTAACCACGGACCCAACTATAGCTACACCTTC.

At least ten counts were recorded for this clonotype. This chain connects TRBV12-3 or TRBV12-4 to TRBJ2-3, with TRBD2 as a possible D gene (6 bases). The V gene lost 4 bases and the J gene lost 4 bases, with 15 bases spanning the gap. The length of the CDR3 is 15 residues. CDR3 region: CASSYDQREADTQYF. The CDR3 coding sequence is TGTGCCAGCAGTTATGACCAGAGGGAGGCAGATACGCAGTATTTT.

This clonotype appeared many times. This sequence joins TRBV2 and TRBJ2-7; 7 bases map to TRBD2. The germline V gene has CDR1 SNHLY and CDR2 FYNNEI. After removal of 7 bases from V and 4 bases from J, the junction contained 10 bases not matched to a gene. The CDR3 consists of 14 residues. CDR3 amino acids: CASKSGTANYEQYF. The CDR3 DNA sequence: TGTGCCAGCAAGAGCGGGACGGCGAATTACGAGCAGTACTTC.

This chain links TRBV6-6 with TRBJ2-7, with D possibly being TRBD1 or TRBD2 (5 bases each). V dropped 0 bases and J dropped 6 bases, with 15 bases sitting between them. CDR1 is MNHNY, CDR2 SVGAGI, per germline (reference sequence). This CDR3 is built from 15 residues. CDR3 DNA: TGTGCCAGCAGTTACTCGGTTCCCGGGACCGGCGAGCAGTACTTC. This translates into CASSYSVPGTGEQYF.

This clonotype was counted many times. The V and J genes are TRBV2 and TRBJ2-1, with no clear D. Looked up from germline, CDR1 is SNHLY and CDR2 is FYNNEI. This CDR3 region has 14 residues. V lost 8 bases and J lost 4, with 15 bases in between. This chain's CDR3 is CASRALVVYNEQFF. The CDR3 DNA sequence: TGTGCCAGCCGGGCACTCGTAGTGTACAATGAGCAGTTCTTC.

The chain has TRBV20-1 and TRBJ1-5; D remains unclear. CDR3 length: 13 amino acids. V shed 1 base and J shed 4 bases, with 8 bases lying between them. CDR1 DFQATT and CDR2 SNEGSKA come from the germline V gene (reference sequence). Here the CDR3 DNA reads TGCAGTGCTAGAGGCGACACGAATCAGCCCCAGCATTTT. Residues: CSARGDTNQPQHF.

This clonotype was seen many times. CDR3 DNA: TGTGCCAGCAGTTCGGCGGACAGTAGCAATCAGCCCCAGCATTTT. This translates into CASSSADSSNQPQHF. The chain links TRBV28 to TRBJ1-5, with a possible D match to TRBD1 (6 bases). V lost 4 bases and J lost 0, with 10 bases in between. Per germline, CDR1 MDHEN and CDR2 SYDVKM. The CDR3 is 15 residues long.

This clonotype has a handful of counts. The J gene is TRBJ2-1, the V gene TRBV6-1; TRBD1 might be the D (6 bases). V was cut by 4 bases and J by 3 bases, with 10 bases left in between. This CDR3 is 14 amino acids long. CDR1 MNHNS and CDR2 SASEGT come from the germline V gene. The CDR3 region has the DNA TGTGCCAGCAGTGCAGACAGGTACTACAATGAGCAGTTCTTC. Amino acid sequence: CASSADRYYNEQFF.

The V call is TRBV5-6, the J call TRBJ2-5; 7 positions agree with TRBD2. Trimming removed 2 bases from V and 4 bases from J; junction bases left unmatched: 2. The CDR3 is 13 amino acids. Germline loops: CDR1 SGHDT, CDR2 YYEEEE. The CDR3 nucleotides read TGTGCCAGCAGCTTAGCTAGCGGAGAGACCCAGTACTTC. Translated: CASSLASGETQYF.

The rearrangement links TRBV11-2 to TRBJ2-7, with 9 bases fitting TRBD2. The CDR3 extends over 15 amino acids. Germline CDR1 is SGHAT and CDR2 is FQNNGV. Germline trimming cut 1 base from V and 4 bases from J; bases unmatched to any gene: 5. DNA of the CDR3: TGTGCCAGCAGCTTAGGGCGGACTAGCGCTTACGAGCAGTACTTC. Its protein product is CASSLGRTSAYEQYF.